Below, 6 T cell receptor beta chains from the same sample are listed, as sequenced in a study of blood T cells in healthy people across ages. Combining a sample-barcoded 5' primer with a J-beta primer mix, a second PCR ran for roughly 7 to 11 cycles. TCRdb called the 5' RACE reads again in MiXCR, with one record for every CDR3 protein. The top ten clones hold around 30% of a sample with roughly 860,000 distinct CDR3 sequences, around 68% of them seen once. Sequencing was performed on blood. Receptor source: a man aged 30 to 45 in good health.

The rearrangement joins TRBV27 to TRBJ1-2, with D possibly being TRBD1 (5 bases). The CDR3 covers 14 residues. V dropped 3 bases and J dropped 11 bases, with 19 bases sitting between them. Germline CDR1 MNHEY, CDR2 SMNVEV (reference sequence). The CDR3 loop is CASSFESRGSGYTF. The CDR3, as DNA: TGTGCCAGCAGTTTTGAGTCGAGGGGCTCTGGTTACACCTTC.

The rearrangement links TRBV5-4 to TRBJ1-2; 7 bases are shared with TRBD1. With 5 bases clipped from V and 6 bases from J, the junction kept 13 bases outside the gene matches. The CDR3 spans 15 residues. CDR1 SGHNT and CDR2 YYREEE come from the germline V gene (reference sequence). CDR3 nucleotides: TGTGCCAGCAGTCCTATTGACAGGGCGACGGATGGCTACACCTTC. It encodes CASSPIDRATDGYTF.

V and J are TRBV4-2 and TRBJ2-7, with D possibly matching TRBD2 (6 bases). V shed 0 bases and J shed 3 bases, with 15 bases lying between them. The CDR3 totals 16 residues. CDR1 LGHNA and CDR2 YNFKEQ come from the germline V gene. CDR3 amino acids: CASSQEEAGLGYEQYF. For the CDR3, the DNA is TGTGCCAGCAGCCAAGAGGAGGCGGGGTTGGGCTACGAGCAGTACTTC.

V is TRBV5-1 and J is TRBJ1-1, with D maybe TRBD1 (5 bases). The CDR3 extends over 12 amino acids. CDR1 and CDR2 from the germline V gene are SGHRS and YFSETQ. Trimming cost V 2 bases and J 4 bases, with 6 bases left between them. The CDR3 region is CASSFDSTEAFF. The CDR3 DNA is TGCGCCAGCAGCTTCGACAGCACTGAAGCTTTCTTT.

CDR3 bases: TGTGCCAGCAGCGCGGGTGGGAGACAGGTGAAAAAGCAGTACTTC. This translates into CASSAGGRQVKKQYF. The rearrangement links TRBV9 to TRBJ2-5, with D possibly TRBD1 on 6 matching bases. The CDR3 has 15 amino acids. V lost 3 bases to trimming and J lost 11 bases, with 23 bases between them. Germline CDR1 reads SGDLS; CDR2 reads YYNGEE.

V gene TRBV20-1 combines with J gene TRBJ1-5; tentatively, D is TRBD1 (6 bases). Deletions cut 1 base from V and 0 bases from J, with 16 bases between. The CDR3 is 17 amino acids. Germline values: CDR1 DFQATT, CDR2 SNEGSKA (reference sequence). CDR3 residues: CSARVTGNPISNQPQHF. The CDR3 DNA reads as TGCAGTGCTAGAGTCACAGGGAATCCAATTAGCAATCAGCCCCAGCATTTT.